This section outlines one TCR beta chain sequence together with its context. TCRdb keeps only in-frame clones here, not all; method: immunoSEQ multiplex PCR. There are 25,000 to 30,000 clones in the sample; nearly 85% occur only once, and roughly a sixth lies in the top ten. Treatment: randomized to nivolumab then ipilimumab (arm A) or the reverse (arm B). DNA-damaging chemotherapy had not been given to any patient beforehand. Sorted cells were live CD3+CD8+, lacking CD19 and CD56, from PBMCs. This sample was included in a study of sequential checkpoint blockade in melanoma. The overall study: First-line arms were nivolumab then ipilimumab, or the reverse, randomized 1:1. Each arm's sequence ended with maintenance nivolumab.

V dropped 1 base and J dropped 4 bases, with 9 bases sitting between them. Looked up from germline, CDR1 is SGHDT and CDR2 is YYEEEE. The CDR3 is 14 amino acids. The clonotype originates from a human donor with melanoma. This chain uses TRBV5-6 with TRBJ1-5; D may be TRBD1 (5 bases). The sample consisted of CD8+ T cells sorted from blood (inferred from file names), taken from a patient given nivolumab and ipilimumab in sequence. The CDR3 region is CASSLTGGNQPQHF. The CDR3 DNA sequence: TGTGCCAGCAGCTTGACGGGGGGGAATCAGCCCCAGCATTTT.